These 23 T cell receptor beta chains were all obtained from the same sample, sequenced in a study of CXCR3-negative and CXCR3-positive naive CD8 T cells. Through 5' RACE with UMI labels, the TRB cDNA libraries were prepared. One entry per CDR3 protein, without DNA, is what TCRdb gives after re-calling the 5' RACE reads. The sample shows about 8,000 distinct CDR3 sequences, and 1.6% sits with its ten largest clones. Material: naive CXCR3- CD8+ T cells from blood. The subset was: CD45RO-CCR7+CD27+CD95- naive CD8+ T cells lacking CXCR3 (TNR3-). These TCRs come from a human donor in good health. Some clones in this sample may be carry-over from other donors' samples.

This clonotype shows up as medium-sized by frequency. The genes are TRBV7-3 and TRBJ2-3; the D gene TCRdb calls, TRBD2, cannot be checked with no DNA. Germline V gene lookup returns CDR1 SGHTA and CDR2 FQGTGA. This CDR3 has 16 amino acids. The CDR3: CASSLDGLASTDTQYF.

The chain carries TRBV27 and TRBJ2-1; TCRdb designates TRBD2, a call that cannot be tested without DNA. The CDR3 spans 15 residues. Germline lookup yields CDR1 MNHEY and CDR2 SMNVEV (reference sequence). The CDR3 reads CASSPTSGRNGEQFF.

This clonotype ranks as medium-sized in terms of frequency. The chain recombines TRBV2 with TRBJ2-1; TCRdb indicates TRBD1, and absent DNA this call remains unverified. Per the germline V gene, CDR1 is SNHLY and CDR2 is FYNNEI. The CDR3 is 14 amino acids. The CDR3 reads CASSPRDRGNEQFF.

This clonotype is medium-sized by frequency. V gene TRBV10-3 combines with J gene TRBJ2-7. From germline, CDR1 is ENHRY and CDR2 SYGVKD. The CDR3 spans 14 residues. CDR3 residues: CAISDLDQTYEQYF.

The chain combines TRBV9 with TRBJ1-1; absent DNA, TCRdb's TRBD1 call cannot be checked. Germline V gene lookup returns CDR1 SGDLS and CDR2 YYNGEE. This CDR3 contains 14 residues. The CDR3 sequence is CASSVDGTGVEAFF.

The chain uses TRBV29-1 and TRBJ1-2; TCRdb gives TRBD1 as the D gene, but with no DNA this cannot be confirmed. Germline V gives CDR1 SQVTM, CDR2 ANQGSEA. The CDR3 runs 14 residues. The CDR3: CSVYPTGEDYGYTF.

V and J are TRBV20-1 and TRBJ2-7; TCRdb's D call of TRBD1 is untestable without DNA. This CDR3 has 14 amino acids. CDR1 is DFQATT, CDR2 SNEGSKA, per germline (reference sequence). CDR3 sequence reads: CSAADREYNYEQYF.

Measured by frequency, this clonotype is medium-sized. The chain couples TRBV10-3 to TRBJ2-3; TCRdb returns TRBD2, unconfirmable since there is no DNA. This CDR3 has 16 residues. CDR1 is ENHRY and CDR2 is SYGVKD in the germline V gene. The CDR3: CASRGAAGTSTDTQYF.

The J gene is TRBJ2-7, the V gene TRBV29-1. Germline CDR1 reads SQVTM; CDR2 reads ANQGSEA. This CDR3 has 11 residues. The CDR3 here is CSVEKGYEQYF.

This clonotype counts as medium-sized (0.01 to 0.1%) by frequency. This CDR3 reads CAISGTGDYEQYF. The chain is built from TRBV10-3 and TRBJ2-7. Per germline, CDR1 ENHRY and CDR2 SYGVKD. There are 13 residues in the CDR3.

Its frequency marks this clonotype as medium-sized (0.01 to 0.1%). The rearrangement links TRBV11-1 to TRBJ2-5; TCRdb reports TRBD2, a call that lacks DNA to check it against. Germline V CDR1 and CDR2: SGHAT, FQDESV (reference sequence). This CDR3 is built from 16 residues. The CDR3 sequence is CASSSRGSAGGETQYF.

The V call is TRBV4-1, the J call TRBJ1-5; checking the TCRdb D call of TRBD1 is not possible without DNA. The CDR3 has 15 residues. CDR1 MGHRA and CDR2 YSYEKL come from the germline V gene. CDR3 amino acids: CASSNPGVRGQPQHF.

Frequency places this clonotype as medium-sized. CDR3 loop: CASSSSGSTGETQYF. J is TRBJ2-5 and V is TRBV7-2; TCRdb selects TRBD1, and the lack of DNA leaves this call unchecked. This CDR3 region has 15 residues. Germline values: CDR1 SGHTA, CDR2 FQGNSA.

The CDR3 sequence is CASTHTDSYEQYF. This chain uses TRBV6-5 with TRBJ2-7; lacking DNA, the TRBD1 call made by TCRdb goes unchecked. The CDR3 sequence is 13 residues long. Germline V gives CDR1 MNHEY, CDR2 SVGAGI.

The V and J genes are TRBV5-1 and TRBJ2-1; the D gene TCRdb calls, TRBD1, cannot be checked with no DNA. Germline values: CDR1 SGHRS, CDR2 YFSETQ. The CDR3 runs 17 residues. This chain's CDR3 is CASSLAPGTGQYNEQFF.

The V call is TRBV18, the J call TRBJ2-3. This CDR3 is 12 amino acids long. CDR1 and CDR2 (germline): KGHSH, LQKENI. CDR3 sequence reads: CASSPPTDTQYF.

This chain links TRBV2 with TRBJ1-1. There are 11 residues in the CDR3. Germline V gives CDR1 SNHLY, CDR2 FYNNEI. The CDR3 loop reads CASSADGEAFF.

This clonotype ranks as medium-sized in terms of frequency. The rearrangement uses TRBV29-1 and TRBJ1-4. CDR1 is SQVTM and CDR2 is ANQGSEA in the germline V gene. The CDR3 runs to 13 residues. CDR3 sequence: CSVGETLNEKLFF.

The chain combines TRBV6-5 with TRBJ2-2; TCRdb indicates TRBD1, and absent DNA this call remains unverified. This CDR3 comprises 15 residues. Germline CDR1 and CDR2: MNHEY and SVGAGI. The CDR3 sequence is CASSPPGGRTGELFF.

The chain links TRBV5-1 to TRBJ2-7; the D gene TCRdb calls, TRBD1, cannot be checked with no DNA. Germline V lookup: CDR1 SGHRS, CDR2 YFSETQ. The CDR3 sequence is 14 residues long. CDR3 sequence reads: CASSFFGGSYEQYF.

V is TRBV20-1 and J is TRBJ1-5; TCRdb outputs TRBD1, but without DNA this stays unchecked. There are 15 residues in the CDR3. Germline assignment: CDR1 DFQATT and CDR2 SNEGSKA (reference sequence). The CDR3 protein is CSARDESRFIRNQHF.

The rearrangement links TRBV11-3 to TRBJ2-1; TCRdb reports TRBD1, a call that lacks DNA to check it against. Germline-derived CDR1 and CDR2 are SGHNT and YENEEA. The CDR3 runs 14 residues. CDR3 residues: CASSLTGDNNEQFF.

This clonotype ranks as medium-sized in terms of frequency. The J gene is TRBJ1-4, the V gene TRBV7-9. The germline V gene encodes CDR1 SEHNR and CDR2 FQNEAQ (reference sequence). The length of the CDR3 is 13 residues. CDR3: CASSANDWEKLFF.